This TCR beta chain was captured by sequencing in a study of blood T cell repertoires in COVID-19. Whole-study context: Samples representing acute and convalescent COVID-19 were sourced from the United States, Italy and Spain. Sources were T cells, B-cell-depleted T cells, or PBMCs; the material itself was cDNA or gDNA.

Germline V gene lookup returns CDR1 SNHLY and CDR2 FYNNEI. The ends lost 4 bases at V and 5 bases at J; junction bases unmatched: 5. This CDR3 is built from 14 residues. As processed by the authors: Estimation of nucleated cell counts was performed using reference gene primer amplification. Sequencing was performed with immunoSEQ multiplex PCR; in TCRdb, only in-frame clones are kept and a portion is missing. V and J calls plus clone size are reproduced from that table; the DNA served to infer D and trimming. The top ten clones hold about 2% of a sample with 90,000 to 120,000 clones, about 88% of them seen once.

The chain has TRBV2 and TRBJ2-7; 10 nucleotides line up with TRBD1. The source of this sequence is a human donor in a cohort sampled during active COVID-19. The sequenced sample consisted of peripheral blood. CDR3 sequence (DNA): TGTGCCAGCAGTGGACAGGGGGCGCGCCACGAGCAGTACTTC. Its translation: CASSGQGARHEQYF.